The clone carrying this TCR beta chain showed up many times. Clones were sequenced by immunoSEQ multiplex PCR, and TCRdb holds only the in-frame ones, with some missing. The data show 740,000 or so clones, about 80% seen once. This specimen comes from a study of shared clonotypes between healthy human individuals. Naive CD4+ cells were CD45RA-selected; the remaining cells were memory. This CDR3 has 16 residues. V dropped 1 base and J dropped 0 bases, with 11 bases sitting between them. The germline CDR1 and CDR2 sequences are SGHAT and FQNNGV. The J gene is TRBJ2-3, the V gene TRBV11-2; D may be TRBD2 (6 bases). Specimen: memory CD4+ T cells sorted from blood. Subset here: CD45RA-negative fraction. The clonotype was recovered from a woman aged 30 to 39 in good health. In DNA form, the CDR3 reads TGTGCCAGCAGCTTAGTTGGCGGGACTAGCACAGATACGCAGTATTTT. Residues: CASSLVGGTSTDTQYF.